Listed below are T cell receptor beta chains from one sample, sequenced in a study of blood T cell repertoires in COVID-19. Generated by immunoSEQ multiplex PCR, the TCRdb table keeps only in-frame clones and is missing some. The data contain about 74,000 clones, around 87% of them singletons. Material for sequencing was peripheral blood. These receptor sequences come from a woman aged 80 or over with active or convalescent COVID-19. Both conserved end residues are part of each CDR3. Each record gives: clone size, D gene, CDR3 length, V gene, J gene, CDR3 protein, CDR3 DNA. D genes are given only for firm matches. The size of a clone is reported for some rows only, either as once, few or many, or as a class for expanded clones.

NA,TRBD2,15,TRBV6-2/TRBV6-3,TRBJ2-3,CASSRPRLAGDTQYF,TGTGCCAGCAGCCGACCGAGACTAGCGGGGGATACGCAGTATTTT
NA,NA,12,TRBV2,TRBJ2-5,CASSVPSETQYF,TGTGCCAGCAGTGTCCCGTCAGAGACCCAGTACTTC
NA,TRBD1,17,TRBV5-6,TRBJ1-2,CASSFRNSGTGFFGYTF,TGTGCCAGCAGCTTTCGGAACTCCGGGACAGGTTTTTTCGGCTACACCTTC
few,TRBD1,15,TRBV6-5,TRBJ1-5,CASSTTGSGDQPQHF,TGTGCCAGCAGTACGACAGGGTCGGGAGATCAGCCCCAGCATTTT
NA,TRBD1,14,TRBV19,TRBJ2-2,CASQRDRVPGELFF,TGTGCCAGCCAAAGGGACAGGGTACCCGGGGAGCTGTTTTTT
once,NA,13,TRBV6-5,TRBJ2-1,CASSYSPGNEQFF,TGTGCCAGCAGTTACTCCCCCGGGAATGAGCAGTTCTTC
NA,NA,15,TRBV30,TRBJ2-1,CAWSVGGGPYNEQFF,TGTGCCTGGAGTGTGGGGGGGGGCCCCTACAATGAGCAGTTCTTC
NA,TRBD1,17,TRBV27,TRBJ1-5,CASSSGTGVVSNQPQHF,TGTGCCAGCAGTTCCGGGACAGGGGTCGTTAGCAATCAGCCCCAGCATTTT
NA,NA,15,TRBV5-1,TRBJ2-3,CASSDQGGGGDTQYF,TGCGCCAGCAGCGACCAGGGAGGGGGAGGAGATACGCAGTATTTT
NA,NA,15,TRBV7-8,TRBJ1-1,CASSLQDNTNTEAFF,TGTGCCAGCAGCTTACAGGACAACACGAACACTGAAGCTTTCTTT
NA,TRBD2,19,TRBV3-1/TRBV3-2,TRBJ2-2,CASSQESPGLVRGTGELFF,TGTGCCAGCAGCCAAGAGTCACCGGGACTAGTCAGGGGTACCGGGGAGCTGTTTTTT
NA,NA,15,TRBV7-8,TRBJ1-4,CASSSAGSPNEKLFF,TGTGCCAGCAGCTCTGCGGGGAGTCCTAATGAAAAACTGTTTTTT
NA,NA,16,TRBV20-1,TRBJ2-3,CSASLPNHFYTDTQYF,TGCAGTGCTAGTCTCCCCAACCACTTCTACACAGATACGCAGTATTTT
NA,NA,13,TRBV3-1/TRBV3-2,TRBJ1-2,CASSQIPTGGYTF,TGTGCCAGCAGCCAAATCCCGACAGGTGGCTACACCTTC
NA,TRBD2,17,TRBV6-2/TRBV6-3,TRBJ2-5,CASSPFSSSAGQETQYF,TGTGCCAGCAGCCCTTTTTCCTCCTCAGCGGGACAAGAGACCCAGTACTTC
few,TRBD1,16,TRBV25-1,TRBJ1-4,CASSDQGARLREKLFF,TGTGCCAGCAGTGATCAGGGGGCGCGTCTCAGGGAAAAACTGTTTTTT
once,TRBD2,15,TRBV7-9,TRBJ2-5,CASSFIGGALETQYF,TGTGCCAGCAGCTTTATCGGGGGGGCATTAGAGACCCAGTACTTC
NA,TRBD1,15,TRBV20-1,TRBJ2-1,CSASLGQGTYNEQFF,TGCAGTGCTAGTTTGGGACAGGGGACCTACAATGAGCAGTTCTTC
NA,TRBD2,17,TRBV3-1/TRBV3-2,TRBJ2-3,CASSPESGGAGTDTQYF,TGTGCCAGCAGCCCCGAAAGCGGGGGGGCCGGCACAGATACGCAGTATTTT
NA,NA,16,TRBV7-2,TRBJ2-3,CASSLIIPSSTDTQYF,TGTGCCAGCAGCTTAATCATCCCTAGTAGCACAGATACGCAGTATTTT
few,NA,16,TRBV4-3,TRBJ2-6,CASSPQQGSGANVLTF,TGCGCCAGCAGCCCCCAGCAGGGGTCTGGGGCCAACGTCCTGACTTTC
NA,TRBD1,15,TRBV6-6,TRBJ2-5,CASSPIGQGEETQYF,TGTGCCAGCAGTCCCATAGGACAGGGGGAAGAGACCCAGTACTTC
NA,TRBD1,15,TRBV5-1,TRBJ1-6,CASSFAGTATSPLHF,TGCGCCAGCAGCTTCGCCGGGACAGCTACTTCACCCCTCCACTTT
NA,NA,17,TRBV27,TRBJ2-3,CASSFRQLVQSSDTQYF,TGTGCCAGCAGTTTTCGGCAACTAGTTCAGTCGTCCGATACGCAGTATTTT
NA,NA,14,TRBV4-2,TRBJ1-2,CASSQEDRVYGYTF,TGTGCCAGCAGCCAAGAGGACAGAGTCTATGGCTACACCTTC
NA,NA,15,TRBV29-1,TRBJ1-2,CSVVHAGVEGYGYTF,TGCAGCGTTGTCCACGCCGGGGTAGAGGGCTATGGCTACACCTTC
NA,NA,12,TRBV27,TRBJ2-1,CATPPGDNEQFF,TGTGCCACCCCCCCCGGTGATAATGAGCAGTTCTTC
NA,NA,15,TRBV11-2,TRBJ2-2,CASSLLRQITGELFF,TGTGCCAGCAGCCTCCTGAGACAAATAACCGGGGAGCTGTTTTTT
NA,NA,13,TRBV2,TRBJ1-1,CASRKDQGTEAFF,TGTGCCAGCAGGAAGGATCAGGGCACTGAAGCTTTCTTT
NA,NA,14,TRBV6-5,TRBJ1-6,CASSYSRQNSPLHF,TGTGCCAGCAGTTACTCGCGGCAAAATTCACCCCTCCACTTT
NA,TRBD1,13,TRBV3-1/TRBV3-2,TRBJ1-1,CASSRQGAHEAFF,TGTGCCAGCAGCAGACAGGGGGCTCATGAAGCTTTCTTT
NA,NA,15,TRBV4-3,TRBJ1-6,CASSQDRGLWSPLHF,TGCGCCAGCAGCCAAGATCGTGGTCTATGGTCACCCCTCCACTTT
NA,NA,16,TRBV5-6,TRBJ1-5,CASSTTGTNSNQPQHF,TGTGCCAGCAGCACGACAGGAACGAATAGCAATCAGCCCCAGCATTTT
NA,NA,15,TRBV5-1,TRBJ2-3,CASTPKKAGLDTQYF,TGCGCCAGCACCCCCAAGAAAGCGGGCTTGGATACGCAGTATTTT
NA,TRBD2,20,TRBV4-1,TRBJ2-3,CASSQDPPGLAGASTDTQYF,TGCGCCAGCAGCCAAGACCCTCCGGGACTAGCGGGGGCCAGCACAGATACGCAGTATTTT
NA,NA,13,TRBV30,TRBJ1-5,CAWIGRVDQPQHF,TGTGCCTGGATTGGCAGGGTCGATCAGCCCCAGCATTTT
NA,NA,13,TRBV12-3/TRBV12-4,TRBJ1-2,CASSSRAGNGYTF,TGTGCCAGCAGTTCCCGGGCAGGGAATGGCTACACCTTC
NA,NA,16,TRBV4-3,TRBJ2-1,CASSQAGHSSYNEQFF,TGCGCCAGCAGCCAAGCGGGACACAGCTCCTACAATGAGCAGTTCTTC
few,TRBD1,16,TRBV4-1,TRBJ1-2,CASSQEGTGGGKGYTF,TGCGCCAGCAGCCAAGAAGGCACAGGGGGAGGCAAGGGCTACACCTTC